The clone carrying this T cell receptor (beta chain) occurred many times. Its antigen is unknown. These data come from a study of neurological immune-mediated disorders. The study, taken as a whole, reports: Sharing of CDR3 amino acid sequences among expanded clones across subjects was absent, suggesting private repertoires in all groups. Patients with HTLV-1-associated myelopathy had the highest level of TCR clonal expansion, whereas patients with multiple sclerosis had the lowest level, falling beneath the level found in healthy controls.

TCRdb reanalysed the 5' RACE reads using MiXCR and keeps one entry per CDR3 protein. The sample has about 46,000 distinct CDR3 sequences, around 2% seen once. Trimming removed 8 bases from V and 2 bases from J, with 9 bases in between. This CDR3 spans 12 amino acids. Germline CDR1 reads ENHRY; CDR2 reads SYGVKD. Sequenced sample: PBMCs. The receptor's source is a woman aged 40 to 50 with multiple sclerosis. The chain joins TRBV10-3 to TRBJ1-2; D ambiguous. The CDR3 sequence: CAIAAENYGYTF. CDR3 DNA: TGTGCCATCGCGGCAGAGAACTATGGCTACACCTTC.